This T cell receptor beta chain comes out of a study of beta chain features in type 1 diabetes. The J segment lost 5 bases and the V segment lost 3 bases, leaving 8 bases of the junction unmatched. Germline assignment: CDR1 SGHTA and CDR2 FQGNSA. The CDR3 runs 17 residues. Of note for this clone: Its matching antigen is unknown.

Study results and limitations: In every one of the four CD4+ subsets, TCRB CDR3s were moderately but significantly shorter in Type 1 diabetes patients.

Expressed TCRB transcripts were sequenced, since all the RNA that had been isolated was reverse transcribed. Data came from immunoSEQ multiplex PCR; TCRdb stores just in-frame clones and leaves some out. In the table there are some 700,000 clones, roughly 12% of which are singletons. The specimen was naive CD4+ T cells from blood. The chain has TRBV7-2 and TRBJ2-7, with 15 bases matching TRBD2. This receptor was taken from a young man with type 1 diabetes. CDR3 region: CASSLSGTSGGNHEQYF. The CDR3 DNA follows: TGTGCCAGCAGCTTGTCCGGGACTAGCGGGGGGAACCACGAGCAGTACTTC.